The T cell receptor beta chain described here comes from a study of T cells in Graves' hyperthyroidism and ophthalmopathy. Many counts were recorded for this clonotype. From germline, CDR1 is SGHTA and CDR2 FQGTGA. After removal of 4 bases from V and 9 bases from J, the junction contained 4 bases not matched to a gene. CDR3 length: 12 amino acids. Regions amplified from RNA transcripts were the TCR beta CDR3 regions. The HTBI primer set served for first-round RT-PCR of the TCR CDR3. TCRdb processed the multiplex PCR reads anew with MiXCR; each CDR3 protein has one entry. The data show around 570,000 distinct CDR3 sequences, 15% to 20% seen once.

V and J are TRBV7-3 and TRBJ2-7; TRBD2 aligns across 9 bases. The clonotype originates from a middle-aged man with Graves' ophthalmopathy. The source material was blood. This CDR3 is CASSSGTSLQYF. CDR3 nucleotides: TGTGCCAGCAGCTCCGGGACTAGCCTGCAGTACTTC. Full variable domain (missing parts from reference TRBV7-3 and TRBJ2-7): GAGVSQTPSNKVTEKGKYVELRCDPISGHTALYWYRQSLGQGPEFLIYFQGTGAADDSGLPNDRFFAVRPEGSVSTLKIQRTERGDSAVYLCASSSGTSLQYFGPGTRLTVT.